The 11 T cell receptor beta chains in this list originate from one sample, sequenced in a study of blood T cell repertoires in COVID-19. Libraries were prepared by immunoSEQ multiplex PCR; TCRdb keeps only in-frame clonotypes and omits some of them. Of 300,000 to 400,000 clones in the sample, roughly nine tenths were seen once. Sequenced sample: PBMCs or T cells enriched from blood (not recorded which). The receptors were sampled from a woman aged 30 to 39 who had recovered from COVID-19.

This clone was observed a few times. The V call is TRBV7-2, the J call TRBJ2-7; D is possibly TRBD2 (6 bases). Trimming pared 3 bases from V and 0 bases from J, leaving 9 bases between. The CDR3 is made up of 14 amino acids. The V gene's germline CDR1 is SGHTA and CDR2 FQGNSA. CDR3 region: CASSFSTSSYEQYF. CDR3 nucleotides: TGTGCCAGCAGCTTCTCGACTAGCTCCTACGAGCAGTACTTC.

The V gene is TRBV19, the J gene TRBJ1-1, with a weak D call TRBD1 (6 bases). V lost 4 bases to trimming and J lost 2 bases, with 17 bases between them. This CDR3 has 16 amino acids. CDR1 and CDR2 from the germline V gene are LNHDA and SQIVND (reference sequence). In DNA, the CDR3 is TGTGCCAGTAGTAACCAGGGGCTTGGGAGAAACACTGAAGCTTTCTTT. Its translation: CASSNQGLGRNTEAFF.

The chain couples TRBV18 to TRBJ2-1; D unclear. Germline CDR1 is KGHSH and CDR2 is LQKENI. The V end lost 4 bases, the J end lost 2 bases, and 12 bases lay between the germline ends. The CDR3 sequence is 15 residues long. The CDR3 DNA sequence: TGTGCCAGCTCACTCGAAGCCAGGACCTACAATGAGCAGTTCTTC. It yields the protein CASSLEARTYNEQFF.

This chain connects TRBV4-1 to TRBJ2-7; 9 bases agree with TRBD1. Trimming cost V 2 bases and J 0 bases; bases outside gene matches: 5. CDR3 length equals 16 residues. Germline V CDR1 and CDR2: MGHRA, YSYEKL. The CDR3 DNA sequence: TGCGCCAGCAGCCAACTGGACAGGGGAAGCTCCTACGAGCAGTACTTC. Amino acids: CASSQLDRGSSYEQYF.

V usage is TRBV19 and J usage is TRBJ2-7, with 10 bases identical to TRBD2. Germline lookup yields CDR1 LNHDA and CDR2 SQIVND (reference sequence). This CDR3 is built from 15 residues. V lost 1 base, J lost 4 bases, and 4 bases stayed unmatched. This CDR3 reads CASSIGAGGRYEQYF. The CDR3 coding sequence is TGTGCCAGTAGTATAGGAGCGGGGGGGCGGTACGAGCAGTACTTC. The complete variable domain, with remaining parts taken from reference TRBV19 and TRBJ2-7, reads DGGITQSPKYLFRKEGQNVTLSCEQNLNHDAMYWYRQDPGQGLRLIYYSQIVNDFQKGDIAEGYSVSREKKESFPLTVTSAQKNPTAFYLCASSIGAGGRYEQYFGPGTRLTVT.

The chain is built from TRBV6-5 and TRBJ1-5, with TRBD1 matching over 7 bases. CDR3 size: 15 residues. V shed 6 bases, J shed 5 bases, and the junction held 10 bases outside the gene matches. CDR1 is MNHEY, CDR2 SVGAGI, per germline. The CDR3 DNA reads TGTGCCAGCAGGCACGGGACAGATGGTCATCAGCCCCAGCATTTT. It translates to CASRHGTDGHQPQHF.

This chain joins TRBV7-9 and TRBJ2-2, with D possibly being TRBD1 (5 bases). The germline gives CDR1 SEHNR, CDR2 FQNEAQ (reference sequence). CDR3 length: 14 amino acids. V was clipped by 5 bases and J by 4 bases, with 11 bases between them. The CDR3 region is CASSVRTSTGELFF. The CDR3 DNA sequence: TGTGCCAGCAGCGTCCGGACAAGCACCGGGGAGCTGTTTTTT.

The DNA for the CDR3 is TGTGCCAGCAGCTTAGGGGCAGGGCCCTCCTACGAGCAGTACTTC. Its translation is CASSLGAGPSYEQYF. The chain carries TRBV13 and TRBJ2-7; D may be TRBD1 (5 bases). CDR1 is PRHDT and CDR2 is FYEKMQ in the germline V gene (reference sequence). This CDR3 region has 15 residues. V dropped 0 bases and J dropped 0 bases, with 9 bases sitting between them.

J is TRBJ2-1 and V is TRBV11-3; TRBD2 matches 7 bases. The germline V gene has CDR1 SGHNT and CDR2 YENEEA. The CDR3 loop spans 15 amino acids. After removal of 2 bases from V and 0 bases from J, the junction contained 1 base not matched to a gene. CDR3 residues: CASSLWGGSYNEQFF. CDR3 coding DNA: TGTGCCAGCAGCTTATGGGGGGGCTCCTACAATGAGCAGTTCTTC.

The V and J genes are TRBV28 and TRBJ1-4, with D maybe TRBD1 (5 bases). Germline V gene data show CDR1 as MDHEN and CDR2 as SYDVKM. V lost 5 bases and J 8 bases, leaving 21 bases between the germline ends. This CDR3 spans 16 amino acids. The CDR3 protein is CASSPNPPRDSEKLFF. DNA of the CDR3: TGTGCCAGCAGTCCGAACCCGCCCAGGGACTCGGAAAAACTGTTTTTT.

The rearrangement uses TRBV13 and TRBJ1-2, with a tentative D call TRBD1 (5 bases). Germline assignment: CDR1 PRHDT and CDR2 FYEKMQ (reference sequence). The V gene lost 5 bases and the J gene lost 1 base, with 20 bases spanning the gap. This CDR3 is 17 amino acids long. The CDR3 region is CASSPPEWAGNNYGYTF. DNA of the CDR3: TGTGCCAGCAGCCCTCCGGAGTGGGCAGGGAATAACTATGGCTACACCTTC.